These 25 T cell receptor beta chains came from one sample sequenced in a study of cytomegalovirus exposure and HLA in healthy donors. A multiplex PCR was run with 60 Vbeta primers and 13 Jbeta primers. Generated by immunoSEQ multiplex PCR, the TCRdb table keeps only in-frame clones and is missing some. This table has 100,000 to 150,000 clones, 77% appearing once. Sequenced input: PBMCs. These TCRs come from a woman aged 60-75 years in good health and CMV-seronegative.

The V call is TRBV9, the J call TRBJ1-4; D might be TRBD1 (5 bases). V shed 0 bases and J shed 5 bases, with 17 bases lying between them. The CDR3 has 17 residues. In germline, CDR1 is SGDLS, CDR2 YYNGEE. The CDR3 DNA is TGTGCCAGCAGCGTAGCTACTGGGGGGACTTCCAATGAAAAACTGTTTTTT. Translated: CASSVATGGTSNEKLFF.

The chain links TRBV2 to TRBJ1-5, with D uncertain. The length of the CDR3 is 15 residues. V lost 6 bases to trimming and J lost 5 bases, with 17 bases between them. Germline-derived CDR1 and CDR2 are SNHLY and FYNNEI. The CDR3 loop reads CASRKETVGDQPQHF. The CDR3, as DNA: TGTGCCAGCAGGAAGGAAACAGTGGGAGATCAGCCCCAGCATTTT. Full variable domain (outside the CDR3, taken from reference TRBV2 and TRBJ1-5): EPEVTQTPSHQVTQMGQEVILRCVPISNHLYFYWYRQILGQKVEFLVSFYNNEISEKSEIFDDQFSVERPDGSNFTLKIRSTKLEDSAMYFCASRKETVGDQPQHFGDGTRLSIL.

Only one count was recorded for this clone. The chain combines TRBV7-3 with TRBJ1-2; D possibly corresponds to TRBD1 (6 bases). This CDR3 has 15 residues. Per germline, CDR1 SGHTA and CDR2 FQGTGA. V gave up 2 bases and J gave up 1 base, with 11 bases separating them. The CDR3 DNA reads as TGTGCCAGCAGCTTAGGGGGGGCCGTTAACTATGGCTACACCTTC. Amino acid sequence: CASSLGGAVNYGYTF.

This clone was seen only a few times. The CDR3 protein is CASSLVGDPGRNTIYF. The CDR3 DNA reads TGCGCCAGCAGCTTGGTCGGGGATCCAGGCCGGAACACCATATATTTT. The chain carries TRBV5-1 and TRBJ1-3; D is unclear. From germline, CDR1 is SGHRS and CDR2 YFSETQ. CDR3 length equals 16 residues. Trimming stripped 0 bases from V and 7 bases from J, with 17 bases between.

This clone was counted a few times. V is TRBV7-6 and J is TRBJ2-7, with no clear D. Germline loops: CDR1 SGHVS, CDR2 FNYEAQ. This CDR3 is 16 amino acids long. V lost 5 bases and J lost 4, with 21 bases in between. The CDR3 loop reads CASSPTPGGVDYEQYF. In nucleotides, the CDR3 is TGTGCCAGCAGCCCTACCCCCGGTGGAGTGGATTACGAGCAGTACTTC.

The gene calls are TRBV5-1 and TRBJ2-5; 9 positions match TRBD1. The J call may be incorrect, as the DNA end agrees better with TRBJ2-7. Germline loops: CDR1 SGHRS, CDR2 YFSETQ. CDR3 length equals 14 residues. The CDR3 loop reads CASSPGQGAYEQYF. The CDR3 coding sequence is TGCGCCAGCAGCCCGGGACAGGGCGCCTACGAGCAGTACTTC.

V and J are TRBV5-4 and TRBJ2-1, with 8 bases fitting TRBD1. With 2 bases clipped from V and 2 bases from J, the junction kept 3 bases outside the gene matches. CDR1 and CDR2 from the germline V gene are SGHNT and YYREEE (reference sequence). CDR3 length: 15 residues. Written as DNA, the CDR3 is TGTGCCAGCAGCTTCGGACAGGGACCCTACAATGAGCAGTTCTTC. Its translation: CASSFGQGPYNEQFF.

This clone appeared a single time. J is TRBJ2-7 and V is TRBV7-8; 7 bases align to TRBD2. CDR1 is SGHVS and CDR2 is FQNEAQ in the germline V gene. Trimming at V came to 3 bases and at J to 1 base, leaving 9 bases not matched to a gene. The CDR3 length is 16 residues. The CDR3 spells CASSFPQGGISYEQYF. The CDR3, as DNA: TGTGCCAGCAGCTTTCCCCAGGGAGGGATATCCTACGAGCAGTACTTC. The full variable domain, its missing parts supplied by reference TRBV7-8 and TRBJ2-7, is GAGVSQSPRYKVAKRGQDVALRCDPISGHVSLFWYQQALGQGPEFLTYFQNEAQLDKSGLPSDRFFAERPEGSVSTLKIQRTQQEDSAVYLCASSFPQGGISYEQYFGPGTRLTVT.

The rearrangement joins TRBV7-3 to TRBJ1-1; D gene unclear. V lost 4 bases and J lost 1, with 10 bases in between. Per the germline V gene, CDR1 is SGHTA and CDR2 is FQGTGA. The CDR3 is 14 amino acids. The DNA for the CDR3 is TGTGCCAGCAGCTCGAATCCGGGGAACACTGAAGCTTTCTTT. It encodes CASSSNPGNTEAFF.

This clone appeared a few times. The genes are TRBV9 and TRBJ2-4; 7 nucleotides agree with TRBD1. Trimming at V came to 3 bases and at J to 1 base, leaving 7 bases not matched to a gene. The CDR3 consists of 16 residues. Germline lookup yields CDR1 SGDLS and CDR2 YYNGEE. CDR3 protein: CASSGLGGSAKNIQYF. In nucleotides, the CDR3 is TGTGCCAGCAGCGGATTAGGGGGCTCGGCCAAAAACATTCAGTACTTC.

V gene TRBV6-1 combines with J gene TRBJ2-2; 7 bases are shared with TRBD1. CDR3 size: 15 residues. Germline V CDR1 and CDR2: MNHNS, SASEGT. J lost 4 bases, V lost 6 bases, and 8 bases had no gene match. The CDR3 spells CASRRDSARTGELFF. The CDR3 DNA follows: TGTGCCAGCAGAAGGGACAGCGCGCGCACCGGGGAGCTGTTTTTT.

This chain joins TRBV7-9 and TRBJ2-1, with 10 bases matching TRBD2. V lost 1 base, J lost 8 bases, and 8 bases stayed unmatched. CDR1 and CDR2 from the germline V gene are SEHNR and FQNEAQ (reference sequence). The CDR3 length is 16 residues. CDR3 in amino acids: CASSLGASGSIDEQFF. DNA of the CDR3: TGTGCCAGCAGCTTAGGGGCTAGCGGGAGTATCGATGAGCAGTTCTTC. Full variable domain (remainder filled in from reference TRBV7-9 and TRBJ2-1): DTGVSQNPRHKITKRGQNVTFRCDPISEHNRLYWYRQTLGQGPEFLTYFQNEAQLEKSRLLSDRFSAERPKGSFSTLEIQRTEQGDSAMYLCASSLGASGSIDEQFFGPGTRLTVL.

CDR3 loop: CASSAGHPSGNTIYF. Here the CDR3 DNA reads TGTGCCAGCAGCGCCGGACATCCCTCTGGAAACACCATATATTTT. This chain uses TRBV9 with TRBJ1-3; D might be TRBD1 (5 bases). CDR3 length: 15 amino acids. CDR1 is SGDLS, CDR2 YYNGEE, per germline. The V and J ends lost 3 bases and 0 bases respectively, with 10 bases between them.

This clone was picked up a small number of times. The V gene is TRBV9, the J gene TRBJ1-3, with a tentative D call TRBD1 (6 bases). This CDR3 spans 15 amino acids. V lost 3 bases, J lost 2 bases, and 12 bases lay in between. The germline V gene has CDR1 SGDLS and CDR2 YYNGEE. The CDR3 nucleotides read TGTGCCAGCAGCGATACAGGGATGACTGGAAACACCATATATTTT. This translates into CASSDTGMTGNTIYF.

The CDR3 loop reads CASSERGTGLNTEAFF. For the CDR3, the DNA is TGTGCCAGCAGTGAAAGGGGCACAGGTCTTAACACTGAAGCTTTCTTT. The chain is built from TRBV2 and TRBJ1-1, with D maybe TRBD1 (5 bases). The V end was cut by 2 bases, the J end by 2 bases, with 15 bases between. The V gene's germline CDR1 is SNHLY and CDR2 FYNNEI. CDR3 size: 16 residues.

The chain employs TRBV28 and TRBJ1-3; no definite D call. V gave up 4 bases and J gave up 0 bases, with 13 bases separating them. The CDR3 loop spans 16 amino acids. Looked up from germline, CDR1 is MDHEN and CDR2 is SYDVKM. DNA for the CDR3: TGTGCCAGCAGTTCCTCCGGACTAGACTCTGGAAACACCATATATTTT. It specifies CASSSSGLDSGNTIYF.

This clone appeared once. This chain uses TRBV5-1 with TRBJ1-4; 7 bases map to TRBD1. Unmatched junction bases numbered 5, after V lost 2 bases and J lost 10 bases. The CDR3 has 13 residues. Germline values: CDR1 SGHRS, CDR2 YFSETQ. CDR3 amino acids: CASSFTGEAKLFF. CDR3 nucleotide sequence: TGCGCCAGCAGCTTTACAGGGGAGGCAAAACTGTTTTTT.

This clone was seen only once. CDR3 sequence reads: CASSLVSGGSYGYTF. CDR3 DNA: TGTGCCAGCAGCTTAGTTTCAGGGGGCAGCTATGGCTACACCTTC. V is TRBV11-2 and J is TRBJ1-2, with 8 bases identical to TRBD1. Germline CDR1 is SGHAT and CDR2 is FQNNGV. The CDR3 runs 15 residues. The junction had 5 bases not matched to a gene; V was cut back by 1 base and J by 4 bases.

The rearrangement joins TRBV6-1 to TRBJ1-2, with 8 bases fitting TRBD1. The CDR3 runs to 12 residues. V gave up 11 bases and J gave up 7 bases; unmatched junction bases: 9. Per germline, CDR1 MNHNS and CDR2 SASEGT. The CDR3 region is CAGDRGRRGYTF. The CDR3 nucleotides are TGTGCCGGAGACAGGGGAAGACGTGGCTACACCTTC.

DNA of the CDR3: TGTGCCAGCAGTTCCACGGGGGTAGGTTCACCCCTCCACTTT. Encoded protein: CASSSTGVGSPLHF. V usage is TRBV6-5 and J usage is TRBJ1-6, with D possibly matching TRBD1 (5 bases). CDR3 length equals 14 residues. The V gene's germline CDR1 is MNHEY and CDR2 SVGAGI. V lost 4 bases to trimming and J lost 9 bases, with 13 bases between them.

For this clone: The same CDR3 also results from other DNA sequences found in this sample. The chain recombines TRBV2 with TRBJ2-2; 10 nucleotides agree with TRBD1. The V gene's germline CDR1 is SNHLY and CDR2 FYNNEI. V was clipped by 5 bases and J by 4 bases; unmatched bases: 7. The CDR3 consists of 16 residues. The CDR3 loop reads CASSYRDRGGTGELFF. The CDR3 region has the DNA TGTGCCAGCAGTTACCGGGACAGGGGTGGCACCGGGGAGCTGTTTTTT.

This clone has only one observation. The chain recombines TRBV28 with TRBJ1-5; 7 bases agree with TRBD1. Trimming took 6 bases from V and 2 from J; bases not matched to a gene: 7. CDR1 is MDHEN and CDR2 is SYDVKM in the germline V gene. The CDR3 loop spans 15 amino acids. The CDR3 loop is CASSEAGTGNQPQHF. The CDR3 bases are TGTGCCAGCAGCGAGGCCGGGACAGGCAATCAGCCCCAGCATTTT.

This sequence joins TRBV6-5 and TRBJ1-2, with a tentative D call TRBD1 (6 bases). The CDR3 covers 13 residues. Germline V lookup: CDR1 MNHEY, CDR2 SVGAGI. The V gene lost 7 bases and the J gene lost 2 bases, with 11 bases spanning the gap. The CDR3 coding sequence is TGTGCCAGCAAGATAAGGGGGAACTATGGCTACACCTTC. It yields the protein CASKIRGNYGYTF.

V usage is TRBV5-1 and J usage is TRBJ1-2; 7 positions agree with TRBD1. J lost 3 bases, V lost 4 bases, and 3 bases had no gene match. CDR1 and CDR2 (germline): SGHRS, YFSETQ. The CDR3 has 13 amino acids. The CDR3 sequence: CASSRTGDYGYTF. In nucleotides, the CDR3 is TGCGCCAGCAGCCGGACAGGAGACTATGGCTACACCTTC.

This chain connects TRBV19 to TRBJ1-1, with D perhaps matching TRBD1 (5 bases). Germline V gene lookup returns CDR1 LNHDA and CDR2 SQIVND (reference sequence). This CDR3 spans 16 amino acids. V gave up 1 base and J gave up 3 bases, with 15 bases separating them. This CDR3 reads CASSIARPGGDTEAFF. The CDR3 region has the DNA TGTGCCAGTAGTATAGCCCGACCCGGAGGGGACACTGAAGCTTTCTTT. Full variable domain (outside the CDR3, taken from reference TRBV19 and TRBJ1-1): DGGITQSPKYLFRKEGQNVTLSCEQNLNHDAMYWYRQDPGQGLRLIYYSQIVNDFQKGDIAEGYSVSREKKESFPLTVTSAQKNPTAFYLCASSIARPGGDTEAFFGQGTRLTVV.